The source of this TCR beta chain is a study of Ad26.COV2.S vaccination and SARS-CoV-2 variants. Study-wide points: Substantial breadth in spike-specific CD8+ and CD4+ T cell responses was reportedly seen after vaccination.

As for this clone: Its antigen is undetermined.

V was clipped by 1 base and J by 2 bases, with 14 bases between them. Germline CDR1 SGHVS, CDR2 FNYEAQ. The CDR3 totals 17 residues. The method was immunoSEQ multiplex PCR; TCRdb's version includes in-frame clones alone and lacks a portion of them. The sample lists some 640,000 clones; roughly 90% were seen once. Documented treatment: approximately 18 received Ad26.COV2.S at low or high dose, single or two shots; several received placebo; per-sample allocation not given. At day 63 after the first vaccine or placebo injection, samples were drawn. Source: peripheral blood, taken in a trial of Ad26.COV2.S vaccine versus placebo. The chain recombines TRBV7-6 with TRBJ2-2; perhaps D is TRBD1 or TRBD2 (5 bases each). The clonotype comes from a person between 18 and 65 years old who received the Ad26.COV2.S COVID-19 vaccine or a placebo. The CDR3 nucleotides read TGTGCCAGCAGCTTAGTCGGTGGGGGAGCCAACACCGGGGAGCTGTTTTTT. Its protein is CASSLVGGGANTGELFF.